Following are 30 T cell receptor beta chains from one sample sequenced in a study of T cell changes during pregnancy in multiple sclerosis. Measured with immunoSEQ multiplex PCR; TCRdb has only the in-frame clones, and not every one. This sample has some 37,000 clones, with around 91% found just once. The sequenced sample was CD4+ T cells from peripheral blood mononuclear cells, obtained before pregnancy. The source is a female donor with multiple sclerosis, enrolled in a pregnancy study.

This clone was observed a single time. The J gene is TRBJ2-7, the V gene TRBV28; maybe TRBD2 (6 bases). The CDR3 is 14 residues long. The germline V and J ends were trimmed by 3 bases and 4 bases, with 13 bases remaining between them. In germline, CDR1 is MDHEN, CDR2 SYDVKM. CDR3 bases: TGTGCCAGCAGTTTGACCAGGGACTCTTACGAGCAGTACTTC. Translated, it gives CASSLTRDSYEQYF.

The chain is built from TRBV28 and TRBJ2-5, with 9 positions matching TRBD2. Germline V lookup: CDR1 MDHEN, CDR2 SYDVKM. This CDR3 is 16 amino acids long. The ends lost 6 bases at V and 5 bases at J; junction bases unmatched: 13. The CDR3 DNA is TGTGCCAGCAGCCGGGCGGGTAGCGGGAGAGGGGAGACCCAGTACTTC. It specifies CASSRAGSGRGETQYF.

J is TRBJ2-2 and V is TRBV5-1; maybe TRBD1 (6 bases). In germline, CDR1 is SGHRS, CDR2 YFSETQ. This CDR3 is 14 amino acids long. V was shortened by 4 bases and J by 6 bases, with 13 bases between the two germline ends. CDR3 amino acids: CASSRDTAAGELFF. Written as DNA, the CDR3 is TGCGCCAGCAGCCGGGACACCGCGGCCGGGGAGCTGTTTTTT.

CDR3 DNA sequence: TGTGCCAGTAGTATAGATCCTTCCCCCCTGAACACTGAAGCTTTCTTT. It yields the protein CASSIDPSPLNTEAFF. This rearrangement joins TRBV19 to TRBJ1-1; D unclear. Germline CDR1 is LNHDA and CDR2 is SQIVND (reference sequence). The CDR3 loop spans 16 amino acids. V dropped 0 bases and J dropped 0 bases, with 11 bases sitting between them.

J is TRBJ2-2 and V is TRBV30; 7 bases are shared with TRBD1. Germline loops: CDR1 GTSNPN, CDR2 SVGIG (reference sequence). The CDR3 totals 15 residues. V gave up 3 bases and J gave up 3 bases; unmatched junction bases: 7. CDR3 sequence (DNA): TGTGCCTGGAGCCGACAGGGATTGGACACCGGGGAGCTGTTTTTT. Translation: CAWSRQGLDTGELFF.

The rearrangement uses TRBV7-2 and TRBJ1-4; 7 bases agree with TRBD1. This CDR3 has 15 residues. Germline-derived CDR1 and CDR2 are SGHTA and FQGNSA. J lost 8 bases, V lost 5 bases, and 11 bases had no gene match. The CDR3 DNA reads as TGTGCCAGCAGCGCGAGCGGACAGGAGAGGGAAAAACTGTTTTTT. Translated: CASSASGQEREKLFF.

V and J are TRBV5-1 and TRBJ2-7, with D possibly TRBD1 on 6 matching bases. V was trimmed by 5 bases and J by 3 bases, leaving 24 bases between them. CDR1 and CDR2 (germline): SGHRS, YFSETQ. CDR3 size: 17 residues. CDR3 bases: TGCGCCAGCAGACCAGGGGCCTGGACGGCCAACCTCTACGAGCAGTACTTC. It translates to CASRPGAWTANLYEQYF. The full variable domain, completed using reference TRBV5-1 and TRBJ2-7, is KAGVTQTPRYLIKTRGQQVTLSCSPISGHRSVSWYQQTPGQGLQFLFEYFSETQRNKGNFPGRFSGRQFSNSRSEMNVSTLELGDSALYLCASRPGAWTANLYEQYFGPGTRLTVT.

This clone was observed once. V is TRBV18 and J is TRBJ2-1; 9 nucleotides agree with TRBD1. Germline assignment: CDR1 KGHSH and CDR2 LQKENI. The CDR3 loop spans 15 amino acids. V shed 6 bases and J 5 bases; nucleotides not matched to a gene: 8. The CDR3 sequence: CASSQAGTGNNEQFF. DNA of the CDR3: TGTGCCAGCTCCCAGGCCGGGACAGGGAACAATGAGCAGTTCTTC.

In the case of this clone: Other DNA sequences in this specimen translate into the identical CDR3. V usage is TRBV5-1 and J usage is TRBJ1-2; 11 bases map to TRBD1. CDR3 length: 14 residues. Trimming at V came to 0 bases and at J to 8 bases, leaving 3 bases not matched to a gene. In germline, CDR1 is SGHRS, CDR2 YFSETQ. The CDR3 DNA is TGCGCCAGCAGCTTGGCCGGGACAGGGGGAGGCTACACCTTC. This codes for CASSLAGTGGGYTF.

The chain has TRBV27 and TRBJ2-7; 7 nucleotides match TRBD1. Germline V gene lookup returns CDR1 MNHEY and CDR2 SMNVEV (reference sequence). Unmatched junction bases numbered 13, after V lost 5 bases and J lost 6 bases. This CDR3 spans 15 amino acids. The CDR3 spells CASSKSTGPSGEQYF. CDR3 in DNA: TGTGCCAGCAGTAAGTCGACAGGGCCCTCGGGCGAGCAGTACTTC.

This chain joins TRBV30 and TRBJ2-7, with D unclear. The CDR3 sequence is 14 residues long. The germline CDR1 and CDR2 sequences are GTSNPN and SVGIG (reference sequence). Between the trimmed V and J ends, which lost 8 bases and 2 bases, there was a span of 19 bases. CDR3 nucleotide sequence: TGTGCCACCCAAGCCACCGGTCGCACCTACGAGCAGTACTTC. Translating gives CATQATGRTYEQYF. Filled out from reference TRBV30 and TRBJ2-7, the complete variable domain reads SQTIHQWPATLVQPVGSPLSLECTVEGTSNPNLYWYRQAAGRGLQLLFYSVGIGQISSEVPQNLSASRPQDRQFILSSKKLLLSDSGFYLCATQATGRTYEQYFGPGTRLTVT.

V gene TRBV27 combines with J gene TRBJ2-5; TRBD1 might be the D (6 bases). This CDR3 is 14 amino acids long. Trimming removed 5 bases from V and 2 bases from J, with 12 bases in between. Germline V gene sequence: CDR1 MNHEY, CDR2 SMNVEV (reference sequence). The CDR3, as DNA: TGTGCCAGCAGTCCCATGACAGGTCAAGAGACCCAGTACTTC. Amino acid sequence: CASSPMTGQETQYF.

This sequence joins TRBV4-2 and TRBJ2-3; 8 bases agree with TRBD2. The CDR3 consists of 21 residues. V lost 0 bases to trimming and J lost 3 bases; unmatched junction nucleotides: 20. Germline CDR1 reads LGHNA; CDR2 reads YNFKEQ. The CDR3: CASSQESLQAGVGPGTDTQYF. The CDR3, as DNA: TGTGCCAGCAGCCAAGAATCCCTCCAAGCGGGAGTTGGCCCCGGGACAGATACGCAGTATTTT.

This rearrangement joins TRBV28 to TRBJ2-5; D uncertain. Germline V CDR1 and CDR2: MDHEN, SYDVKM. Trimming left V 6 bases short and J 4 bases short, with 12 bases between. The CDR3 contains 13 residues. The CDR3: CASRGDITETQYF. CDR3 DNA sequence: TGTGCCAGCAGGGGCGATATCACAGAGACCCAGTACTTC.

This rearrangement joins TRBV13 to TRBJ2-7; 7 positions match TRBD2. V shed 0 bases, J shed 1 base, and the junction held 6 bases outside the gene matches. This CDR3 region has 16 residues. Germline assignment: CDR1 PRHDT and CDR2 FYEKMQ (reference sequence). The CDR3 bases are TGTGCCAGCAGCTTAGGAAGTGGAGCGGGATCCTACGAGCAGTACTTC. Amino acids: CASSLGSGAGSYEQYF.

This rearrangement joins TRBV28 to TRBJ2-5; 7 nucleotides agree with TRBD2. Matching the DNA end better, TRBJ2-7 makes the J call doubtful. The CDR3 length is 13 residues. CDR1 and CDR2 from the germline V gene are MDHEN and SYDVKM. DNA for the CDR3: TGTGCCAGCACCTGGGGGGGAGGCTACGAGCAGTACTTC. The encoded protein is CASTWGGGYEQYF.

V usage is TRBV19 and J usage is TRBJ1-2; D is possibly TRBD1 (5 bases). The CDR3 extends over 13 amino acids. The ends were cut back, 3 bases at V and 4 bases at J, with 9 bases in the middle. Germline V gene data show CDR1 as LNHDA and CDR2 as SQIVND (reference sequence). CDR3 region: CASSIRQGYGYTF. CDR3 bases: TGTGCCAGTAGTATTCGGCAGGGCTATGGCTACACCTTC.

The rearrangement links TRBV25-1 to TRBJ2-3, with 7 nucleotides matching TRBD2. The CDR3 consists of 14 residues. V shed 4 bases and J 2 bases; nucleotides not matched to a gene: 3. Per the germline V gene, CDR1 is MGHDK and CDR2 is SYGVNS. The CDR3 nucleotides are TGTGCCAGCAGTGTAACTAGCGACACAGATACGCAGTATTTT. Its protein product is CASSVTSDTDTQYF. Drawing the rest from reference TRBV25-1 and TRBJ2-3, the complete variable domain is EADIYQTPRYLVIGTGKKITLECSQTMGHDKMYWYQQDPGMELHLIHYSYGVNSTEKGDLSSESTVSRIRTEHFPLTLESARPSHTSQYLCASSVTSDTDTQYFGPGTRLTVL.

This clone has more than one count but fewer than ten. The V and J genes are TRBV28 and TRBJ2-5; D might be TRBD1 (6 bases). Germline-derived CDR1 and CDR2 are MDHEN and SYDVKM. Deletions cut 10 bases from V and 4 bases from J, with 13 bases between. This CDR3 region has 12 residues. The CDR3: CATLKGGETQYF. For the CDR3, the DNA is TGTGCCACCCTAAAAGGGGGAGAGACCCAGTACTTC.

This chain connects TRBV4-3 to TRBJ2-7; TRBD2 is a possible D gene (5 bases). Trimming pared 0 bases from V and 0 bases from J, leaving 9 bases between. CDR3 length equals 15 residues. The germline gives CDR1 LGHNA, CDR2 YSLEER. For the CDR3, the DNA is TGCGCCAGCAGCCAAGAGTCCCGGGGCTCCTACGAGCAGTACTTC. Translating gives CASSQESRGSYEQYF.

The rearrangement joins TRBV21-1 to TRBJ2-3; the table gives TRBD1 as D, unverified against the DNA. TRBV21-1 is a known pseudogene. There are 14 residues in the CDR3. CDR3 sequence: CASRDRLNTDTQYF. For the CDR3, the DNA is TGTGCCAGCAGGGACAGGTTAAACACAGATACGCAGTATTTT.

This chain connects TRBV19 to TRBJ2-3, with 10 bases matching TRBD2. The V gene's germline CDR1 is LNHDA and CDR2 SQIVND (reference sequence). The J segment lost 6 bases and the V segment lost 3 bases, leaving 21 bases of the junction unmatched. The CDR3 sequence is 20 residues long. CDR3 in DNA: TGTGCCAGTAGTATCAAGTCGGCTAGCGGGAGCGAATTTAAGCGGGATACGCAGTATTTT. As protein: CASSIKSASGSEFKRDTQYF.

The rearrangement links TRBV9 to TRBJ2-6; unclear D gene. This CDR3 has 16 residues. The V and J ends lost 0 bases and 2 bases respectively, with 9 bases between them. Germline-derived CDR1 and CDR2 are SGDLS and YYNGEE. The CDR3 DNA follows: TGTGCCAGCAGCGTAGACAGATTCGCTGGGGCCAACGTCCTGACTTTC. This translates into CASSVDRFAGANVLTF.

V and J are TRBV5-4 and TRBJ2-7; 9 positions match TRBD2. CDR3 size: 15 residues. V shed 4 bases and J 2 bases; nucleotides not matched to a gene: 7. The germline V gene has CDR1 SGHNT and CDR2 YYREEE (reference sequence). The CDR3 loop reads CASSQSIAGAYEQYF. The CDR3 DNA follows: TGTGCCAGCAGCCAAAGCATAGCGGGAGCCTACGAGCAGTACTTC.

This chain links TRBV11-3 with TRBJ2-7; 9 positions agree with TRBD2. Germline CDR1 SGHNT, CDR2 YENEEA. This CDR3 contains 14 residues. V lost 5 bases to trimming and J lost 5 bases; unmatched junction nucleotides: 7. CDR3 bases: TGTGCCAGCAGCCCCCTAGCGGGACGCGACGAGCAGTACTTC. The encoded protein is CASSPLAGRDEQYF.

The chain combines TRBV7-2 with TRBJ2-7, with D tentatively TRBD1 (5 bases). This CDR3 has 16 residues. The germline V and J ends were trimmed by 5 bases and 2 bases, with 19 bases remaining between them. Germline CDR1 SGHTA, CDR2 FQGNSA. CDR3 amino acids: CASSPQGGRNTYEQYF. The CDR3 DNA reads TGTGCCAGCAGCCCCCAGGGTGGGCGTAATACCTACGAGCAGTACTTC.

The chain recombines TRBV30 with TRBJ2-3; TRBD2 aligns across 7 bases. The junction had 1 base not matched to a gene; V was cut back by 1 base and J by 6 bases. Germline loops: CDR1 GTSNPN, CDR2 SVGIG (reference sequence). The CDR3 is 12 amino acids. The CDR3: CAWSALADTQYF. Here the CDR3 DNA reads TGTGCCTGGAGTGCACTAGCGGATACGCAGTATTTT.

The chain joins TRBV21-1 to TRBJ2-1; the DNA was not used to check the table's D call, TRBD2. TRBV21-1 is a documented pseudogene. CDR3 length equals 17 residues. This CDR3 reads CASSKVRRRNLKDEQFF. CDR3 sequence (DNA): TGTGCCAGCAGCAAAGTGAGGAGGCGGAACCTCAAGGATGAGCAGTTCTTC.

The chain joins TRBV19 to TRBJ2-3; 12 bases agree with TRBD2. The germline V gene encodes CDR1 LNHDA and CDR2 SQIVND (reference sequence). The CDR3 consists of 14 residues. With 7 bases clipped from V and 7 bases from J, the junction kept 6 bases outside the gene matches. This CDR3 reads CASTTSGRTNTQYF. As DNA, the CDR3 is TGTGCCAGTACCACTAGCGGGAGGACCAATACGCAGTATTTT.

The gene calls are TRBV4-2 and TRBJ2-2; 8 bases are shared with TRBD2. This CDR3 is 17 amino acids long. Unmatched junction bases numbered 8, after V lost 5 bases and J lost 0 bases. CDR1 and CDR2 from the germline V gene are LGHNA and YNFKEQ. CDR3 in amino acids: CASSSLQRESNTGELFF. The CDR3 DNA is TGTGCCAGCAGCTCACTTCAGCGGGAGTCGAACACCGGGGAGCTGTTTTTT.